Below, 18 T cell receptor beta chains from the same sample are listed, as sequenced in a study of T cells in Graves' hyperthyroidism and ophthalmopathy. Researchers took RNA transcripts and amplified the TCR beta CDR3 regions from them. A set of HTBI primers served as the primers for a first-round RT-PCR of the TCR CDR3. Using its own MiXCR run on the multiplex PCR reads, TCRdb lists one record per CDR3 protein. The sample consists of roughly 720,000 distinct CDR3 sequences, 17% of them appearing once. The source material was blood. These receptors came from a man in his forties or fifties with Graves' hyperthyroidism.

In this sample, this clonotype turned up many times. V and J are TRBV2 and TRBJ2-7; TRBD1 aligns across 11 bases. Trimming cost V 0 bases and J 5 bases; bases outside gene matches: 3. The CDR3 is 15 residues long. Germline CDR1 SNHLY, CDR2 FYNNEI. CDR3 bases: TGTGCCAGCAGTGAAGCGGGGACAGGGGGTAACGAGCAGTACTTC. This sequence encodes CASSEAGTGGNEQYF. Full variable domain (rest looked up from reference TRBV2 and TRBJ2-7): EPEVTQTPSHQVTQMGQEVILRCVPISNHLYFYWYRQILGQKVEFLVSFYNNEISEKSEIFDDQFSVERPDGSNFTLKIRSTKLEDSAMYFCASSEAGTGGNEQYFGPGTRLTVT.

This clonotype appeared many times. The rearrangement joins TRBV2 to TRBJ2-2, with 7 positions matching TRBD1. Germline V lookup: CDR1 SNHLY, CDR2 FYNNEI. The CDR3 runs 16 residues. V was clipped by 7 bases and J by 6 bases; unmatched bases: 14. The CDR3 reads CASTHTTGARAGELFF. CDR3 bases: TGTGCCAGCACGCACACCACAGGGGCAAGGGCCGGGGAGCTGTTTTTT.

This clonotype was found a few times. The CDR3 region is CASSQGATEQFF. CDR3 coding DNA: TGTGCCAGCAGCCAAGGGGCGACAGAGCAGTTCTTC. This sequence joins TRBV3-1 and TRBJ2-1, with D uncertain. CDR1 is LGHDT, CDR2 YNNKEL, per germline (reference sequence). V shed 1 base and J shed 10 bases, with 8 bases lying between them. This CDR3 spans 12 amino acids.

The sample holds a few counts of this clonotype. The chain links TRBV19 to TRBJ2-1, with TRBD1 matching 7 bases. The length of the CDR3 is 15 residues. V lost 6 bases and J lost 1; bases outside the gene matches: 6. Germline CDR1 reads LNHDA; CDR2 reads SQIVND (reference sequence). Written as DNA, the CDR3 is TGTGCCAGTAGCACGACAGGGCTTTCCTACAATGAGCAGTTCTTC. Protein product: CASSTTGLSYNEQFF.

This rearrangement joins TRBV20-1 to TRBJ2-3; 7 bases map to TRBD1. This CDR3 has 10 amino acids. The trim removed 5 bases at V and 8 bases at J, leaving 1 base unmatched. Per germline, CDR1 DFQATT and CDR2 SNEGSKA (reference sequence). CDR3 nucleotide sequence: TGCAGTGCTGCAGGGGGTACGCAGTATTTT. This encodes CSAAGGTQYF.

V gene TRBV2 combines with J gene TRBJ2-1; 10 nucleotides match TRBD2. Trimming at V came to 3 bases and at J to 6 bases, leaving 11 bases not matched to a gene. The CDR3 runs 17 residues. CDR1 SNHLY and CDR2 FYNNEI come from the germline V gene. The CDR3 nucleotides are TGTGCCAGCAGTGAGGTAATGCTAGCGGGAGATGGCAATGAGCAGTTCTTC. Protein sequence: CASSEVMLAGDGNEQFF.

This rearrangement joins TRBV28 to TRBJ1-2, with TRBD1 as a possible D gene (6 bases). Trimming left V 5 bases short and J 3 bases short, with 13 bases between. Germline V gene lookup returns CDR1 MDHEN and CDR2 SYDVKM. The CDR3 is made up of 14 amino acids. The CDR3 DNA reads as TGTGCCAGCAGTGTCGAGGGGGGGGACTATGGCTACACCTTC. This codes for CASSVEGGDYGYTF.

This clonotype has only a few counts. The V gene is TRBV19, the J gene TRBJ2-6, with 8 positions matching TRBD1. This CDR3 spans 18 amino acids. V shed 3 bases, J shed 0 bases, and the junction held 7 bases outside the gene matches. The germline V gene has CDR1 LNHDA and CDR2 SQIVND (reference sequence). As DNA, the CDR3 is TGTGCCAGTAGTATCGTCGGACAGGGAGTCTCTGGGGCCAACGTCCTGACTTTC. This gives the protein CASSIVGQGVSGANVLTF. The full variable domain, rest sourced from reference TRBV19 and TRBJ2-6, is DGGITQSPKYLFRKEGQNVTLSCEQNLNHDAMYWYRQDPGQGLRLIYYSQIVNDFQKGDIAEGYSVSREKKESFPLTVTSAQKNPTAFYLCASSIVGQGVSGANVLTFGAGSRLTVL.

This clonotype has at least ten counts. The chain couples TRBV28 to TRBJ2-5; 13 bases agree with TRBD2. Unmatched junction bases numbered 4, after V lost 4 bases and J lost 5 bases. The CDR3 sequence is 15 residues long. Germline CDR1 is MDHEN and CDR2 is SYDVKM. The CDR3 sequence is CASSWLTSGRETQYF. CDR3 bases: TGTGCCAGCAGTTGGCTGACTAGCGGGAGGGAGACCCAGTACTTC.

The V and J genes are TRBV24-1 and TRBJ1-5, with 9 bases matching TRBD1. The CDR3 has 15 amino acids. V dropped 3 bases and J dropped 5; count of bases not matched to a gene: 4. CDR1 and CDR2 (germline): KGHDR, SFDVKD. The DNA of the CDR3 is TGTGCCACCAGTGATGCCACAGGGGGCCATCAGCCCCAGCATTTT. Its protein product is CATSDATGGHQPQHF.

V and J are TRBV10-3 and TRBJ1-1, with TRBD1 matching over 7 bases. V lost 6 bases and J lost 8; bases outside the gene matches: 6. Germline V gene lookup returns CDR1 ENHRY and CDR2 SYGVKD. This CDR3 spans 12 amino acids. As DNA, the CDR3 is TGTGCCATCAGAGGACAGGCAAACGAAGCTTTCTTT. Translated, it gives CAIRGQANEAFF.

V is TRBV10-1 and J is TRBJ2-1; D ambiguous. The CDR3 extends over 16 amino acids. V was trimmed by 7 bases and J by 0 bases, leaving 16 bases between them. CDR1 WNHNN and CDR2 SYGVQD come from the germline V gene (reference sequence). The CDR3 protein is CASTHSAASSYNEQFF. CDR3 DNA: TGCGCCAGCACCCACAGCGCTGCAAGCTCCTACAATGAGCAGTTCTTC.

The chain is built from TRBV4-2 and TRBJ2-1, with D perhaps matching TRBD2 (6 bases). This CDR3 region has 15 residues. The germline V gene encodes CDR1 LGHNA and CDR2 YNFKEQ. V was pared by 1 base and J by 4 bases, with 11 bases between. DNA of the CDR3: TGTGCCAGCAGCCAAGTCGGGGGACTGTACAATGAGCAGTTCTTC. Residues: CASSQVGGLYNEQFF.

This chain links TRBV7-3 with TRBJ2-1; possible D gene TRBD2, 7 bases. The V and J ends lost 6 bases and 6 bases respectively, with 12 bases between them. This CDR3 spans 13 amino acids. The germline V gene encodes CDR1 SGHTA and CDR2 FQGTGA. The CDR3 protein is CASRKGEGNEQFF. DNA for the CDR3: TGTGCCAGCAGGAAGGGGGAGGGCAATGAGCAGTTCTTC.

The sample holds many counts of this clonotype. The rearrangement joins TRBV20-1 to TRBJ2-1; 8 nucleotides line up with TRBD2. This CDR3 is 14 amino acids long. Losses at the gene ends were 0 bases for V and 10 bases for J; bases not matched to a gene: 8. Germline V gene lookup returns CDR1 DFQATT and CDR2 SNEGSKA (reference sequence). The CDR3 region is CSARDPGLVLEQFF. For the CDR3, the DNA is TGCAGTGCTAGAGATCCGGGACTAGTCCTAGAGCAGTTCTTC.

This clonotype was found many times. The V gene is TRBV29-1, the J gene TRBJ2-5; 10 bases map to TRBD2. The length of the CDR3 is 13 residues. V was clipped by 5 bases and J by 5 bases; unmatched bases: 5. The germline gives CDR1 SQVTM, CDR2 ANQGSEA. The CDR3 is CSVQREGRETQYF. CDR3 bases: TGCAGCGTTCAGCGGGAGGGCCGGGAGACCCAGTACTTC.

This clonotype occurred many times. The J gene is TRBJ2-1, the V gene TRBV5-1, with TRBD2 as a possible D gene (5 bases). The germline V gene encodes CDR1 SGHRS and CDR2 YFSETQ. The V and J ends lost 4 bases and 0 bases respectively, with 14 bases between them. The CDR3 covers 16 residues. The CDR3 bases are TGCGCCAGCAGCCTACGCCCGGGAAGCTCCTACAATGAGCAGTTCTTC. It yields the protein CASSLRPGSSYNEQFF.

This clonotype has ten or more counts. The chain carries TRBV6-2 or TRBV6-3 and TRBJ2-7, with 7 positions matching TRBD2. Germline V gene sequence: CDR1 MNHEY, CDR2 SVGEGT. Trimming took 3 bases from V and 0 from J; bases not matched to a gene: 8. This CDR3 has 16 amino acids. The CDR3 spells CASSYRAGTRSYEQYF. The CDR3 region has the DNA TGTGCCAGCAGTTATAGAGCGGGAACCCGCTCCTACGAGCAGTACTTC.